A single sample gave rise to the 19 T cell receptor beta chains below, sequenced in a study of blood T cell repertoires in COVID-19. The repertoire was sequenced with immunoSEQ multiplex PCR; TCRdb's copy has only in-frame clones and lacks some. In the table there are about 160,000 clones, about 85% of which are singletons. Sequenced input: peripheral blood. Receptor source: a human donor with acute or convalescent COVID-19. The donor label of this sample is uncertain.

The chain couples TRBV7-9 to TRBJ1-4; D not certain. With 1 base removed from V and 5 bases from J, the gap between germline ends came to 8 bases. Germline loops: CDR1 SEHNR, CDR2 FQNEAQ (reference sequence). The CDR3 length is 14 residues. In nucleotides, the CDR3 is TGTGCCAGCAGCTTAGATTCGGGGAATGAAAAACTGTTTTTT. Translating it yields CASSLDSGNEKLFF.

V usage is TRBV4-3 and J usage is TRBJ1-2; 8 nucleotides line up with TRBD1. CDR1 LGHNA and CDR2 YSLEER come from the germline V gene. V dropped 4 bases and J dropped 6; count of bases not matched to a gene: 7. This CDR3 spans 14 amino acids. This CDR3 is CASSRGGQGDGYTF. The CDR3 DNA reads as TGCGCCAGCAGCCGCGGAGGACAGGGCGATGGCTACACCTTC.

The rearrangement uses TRBV5-1 and TRBJ2-6; no firm D call. CDR3 length equals 17 residues. CDR1 and CDR2 (germline): SGHRS, YFSETQ. The V end was cut by 4 bases, the J end by 0 bases, with 14 bases between. CDR3 loop: CASSPRNPGSGANVLTF. In DNA form, the CDR3 reads TGCGCCAGCAGCCCTCGCAATCCAGGCTCTGGGGCCAACGTCCTGACTTTC.

This clone appeared a few times. The chain employs TRBV15 and TRBJ2-3; D unclear. With 1 base removed from V and 6 bases from J, the gap between germline ends came to 8 bases. Germline CDR1 LNHNV, CDR2 YYDKDF (reference sequence). The CDR3 spans 13 residues. CDR3 amino acids: CATSRAGSDTQYF. The CDR3 DNA is TGTGCCACCAGCAGAGCGGGTAGTGATACGCAGTATTTT. Full variable domain (missing parts from reference TRBV15 and TRBJ2-3): DAMVIQNPRYQVTQFGKPVTLSCSQTLNHNVMYWYQQKSSQAPKLLFHYYDKDFNNEADTPDNFQSRRPNTSFCFLDIRSPGLGDTAMYLCATSRAGSDTQYFGPGTRLTVL.

This chain links TRBV9 with TRBJ2-6; D unresolved. Germline CDR1 is SGDLS and CDR2 is YYNGEE. The CDR3 is 15 residues long. The V end lost 4 bases, the J end lost 1 base, and 9 bases lay between the germline ends. The CDR3 DNA reads TGTGCCAGCAGCCCCCAGGATTCTGGGGCCAACGTCCTGACTTTC. Protein: CASSPQDSGANVLTF.

The CDR3 is CASKYDRSVSLHF. CDR3 nucleotides: TGTGCCAGCAAATATGACAGGTCTGTATCCCTCCACTTT. The V gene is TRBV28, the J gene TRBJ1-6, with a weak D call TRBD1 (6 bases). The CDR3 is 13 amino acids. Germline V gives CDR1 MDHEN, CDR2 SYDVKM. The V gene lost 7 bases and the J gene lost 14 bases, with 18 bases spanning the gap.

This chain connects TRBV19 to TRBJ1-6; D is unclear. Between the trimmed V and J ends, which lost 3 bases and 2 bases, there was a span of 17 bases. The V gene's germline CDR1 is LNHDA and CDR2 SQIVND (reference sequence). The CDR3 loop spans 18 amino acids. The CDR3 is CASSIFPAGRAYNSPLHF. In DNA form, the CDR3 reads TGTGCCAGTAGTATCTTCCCAGCAGGTCGAGCCTATAATTCACCCCTCCACTTT.

This sequence joins TRBV5-4 and TRBJ1-1; no clear D gene. V gave up 0 bases and J gave up 6 bases, with 12 bases separating them. Per germline, CDR1 SGHNT and CDR2 YYREEE (reference sequence). This CDR3 has 14 amino acids. CDR3 DNA: TGTGCCAGCAGCTTGGGACACCCGGGATCTGAAGCTTTCTTT. This translates into CASSLGHPGSEAFF.

This clone turned up a few times. The chain is built from TRBV3-1 (or the pseudogene TRBV3-2) and TRBJ2-3, with a weak D call TRBD1 (6 bases). V lost 6 bases and J 2 bases, leaving 15 bases between the germline ends. This CDR3 comprises 15 residues. CDR1 and CDR2 from the germline V gene are LGHDT and YNNKEL (reference sequence). CDR3 in amino acids: CASRLGQTLTDTQYF. CDR3 coding DNA: TGTGCCAGCAGACTCGGACAGACCCTCACAGATACGCAGTATTTT.

The DNA for the CDR3 is TGCACCAGCAGCCAAGACCGGGGGACAGGGGCTCAAGAGACCCAGTACTTC. It encodes CTSSQDRGTGAQETQYF. This chain links TRBV1 with TRBJ2-5; the table assigns TRBD1, which was not confirmed against the DNA. TRBV1 is noted as a pseudogene. The CDR3 consists of 17 residues.

The chain joins TRBV2 to TRBJ1-3; 8 positions match TRBD1. The CDR3 has 15 amino acids. After removal of 6 bases from V and 2 bases from J, the junction contained 6 bases not matched to a gene. The V gene's germline CDR1 is SNHLY and CDR2 FYNNEI. CDR3 sequence reads: CASRDRGNAGNTIYF. The CDR3 coding sequence is TGTGCCAGCAGAGACAGGGGAAACGCTGGAAACACCATATATTTT.

This rearrangement joins TRBV18 to TRBJ1-6; 7 bases match TRBD1. Germline trimming cut 0 bases from V and 5 bases from J; bases unmatched to any gene: 7. The CDR3 contains 17 residues. Germline CDR1 is KGHSH and CDR2 is LQKENI. The CDR3 nucleotides read TGTGCCAGCTCACCACCTTTACAGGGGAGAAATAATTCACCCCTCCACTTT. Amino acid sequence: CASSPPLQGRNNSPLHF.

The rearrangement links TRBV19 to TRBJ1-2, with D unresolved. Looked up from germline, CDR1 is LNHDA and CDR2 is SQIVND (reference sequence). Trimming shortened V by 0 bases and J by 4 bases, and 6 bases separated the two germline ends. The CDR3 has 13 amino acids. In nucleotides, the CDR3 is TGTGCCAGTAGTATAGATGGCCTCTATGGCTACACCTTC. Its protein is CASSIDGLYGYTF. The variable domain in full, completed from reference TRBV19 and TRBJ1-2, reads DGGITQSPKYLFRKEGQNVTLSCEQNLNHDAMYWYRQDPGQGLRLIYYSQIVNDFQKGDIAEGYSVSREKKESFPLTVTSAQKNPTAFYLCASSIDGLYGYTFGSGTRLTVV.

The gene calls are TRBV19 and TRBJ1-3, with TRBD1 matching 7 bases. Losses at the gene ends were 5 bases for V and 9 bases for J; bases not matched to a gene: 13. The CDR3 contains 15 residues. The germline V gene has CDR1 LNHDA and CDR2 SQIVND (reference sequence). This CDR3 reads CASSPGETGSGTIYF. Written as DNA, the CDR3 is TGTGCCAGTAGTCCAGGCGAGACAGGGTCGGGCACCATATATTTT.

V gene TRBV6-5 combines with J gene TRBJ1-2, with a weak D call TRBD1 (6 bases). CDR1 is MNHEY and CDR2 is SVGAGI in the germline V gene. This CDR3 is built from 16 residues. V was cut by 1 base and J by 1 base, with 13 bases left in between. The chain's CDR3 is CASSYLGTLYNYGYTF. CDR3 sequence (DNA): TGTGCCAGCAGTTACTTAGGGACACTTTATAACTATGGCTACACCTTC.

V gene TRBV28 combines with J gene TRBJ1-5; TRBD1 is a possible D gene (5 bases). The V gene lost 3 bases and the J gene lost 0 bases, with 15 bases spanning the gap. CDR1 is MDHEN, CDR2 SYDVKM, per germline. The CDR3 extends over 17 amino acids. The CDR3 DNA sequence: TGTGCCAGCAGTTTTGGTGCAGGGCCTTATAGCAATCAGCCCCAGCATTTT. It translates to CASSFGAGPYSNQPQHF.

This chain joins TRBV5-1 and TRBJ1-4; a weak D match, TRBD1 (5 bases). Looked up from germline, CDR1 is SGHRS and CDR2 is YFSETQ. The CDR3 spans 15 residues. Trimming pared 5 bases from V and 6 bases from J, leaving 17 bases between. The DNA for the CDR3 is TGCGCCAGCAGAATTTTCGGGACTGGCGATGAAAAACTGTTTTTT. Its protein is CASRIFGTGDEKLFF.

The chain is built from TRBV25-1 and TRBJ2-2; TRBD1 aligns across 9 bases. The CDR3 consists of 16 residues. The V and J ends lost 4 bases and 5 bases, in that order; junction bases with no gene match: 8. CDR1 MGHDK and CDR2 SYGVNS come from the germline V gene. CDR3 DNA sequence: TGTGCCAGCAGTGGGGCGGGACAGGGCAGGACCGGGGAGCTGTTTTTT. This codes for CASSGAGQGRTGELFF. The full variable domain, completed using reference TRBV25-1 and TRBJ2-2, is EADIYQTPRYLVIGTGKKITLECSQTMGHDKMYWYQQDPGMELHLIHYSYGVNSTEKGDLSSESTVSRIRTEHFPLTLESARPSHTSQYLCASSGAGQGRTGELFFGEGSRLTVL.

The chain joins TRBV3-1 (or the pseudogene TRBV3-2) to TRBJ1-2, with D tentatively TRBD1 (5 bases). Germline V gene data show CDR1 as LGHDT and CDR2 as YNNKEL (reference sequence). Trimming cost V 1 base and J 5 bases, with 11 bases left between them. The CDR3 totals 14 residues. The chain's CDR3 is CASSQGQIAYGYTF. In nucleotides, the CDR3 is TGTGCCAGCAGCCAAGGACAGATAGCATATGGCTACACCTTC.